These 3 T cell receptor beta chains came from one sample sequenced in a study of glioma-infiltrating T cells after dendritic cell vaccination. Assay used: immunoSEQ multiplex PCR; TCRdb lists only in-frame clones, some missing. The profile covers 20,000 to 25,000 clones, with approximately 85% appearing a single time and about 36% taken by the ten largest. The sequenced sample was blood, obtained before dendritic cell vaccination. All receptors derive from a human donor with glioblastoma.

This chain links TRBV5-4 with TRBJ2-5; 9 bases map to TRBD2. CDR3 length: 15 residues. After removal of 3 bases from V and 5 bases from J, the junction contained 8 bases not matched to a gene. The germline V gene encodes CDR1 SGHNT and CDR2 YYREEE (reference sequence). The CDR3 nucleotides read TGTGCCAGCAGCTCTAGCGGGGCAAGGGGGGAGACCCAGTACTTC. This translates into CASSSSGARGETQYF.

The chain joins TRBV28 to TRBJ2-1; D is ambiguous. The CDR3 has 13 amino acids. The V gene lost 2 bases and the J gene lost 3 bases, with 5 bases spanning the gap. Germline V CDR1 and CDR2: MDHEN, SYDVKM. The CDR3 protein is CASSLRSYNEQFF. The CDR3 DNA is TGTGCCAGCAGTTTACGGAGCTACAATGAGCAGTTCTTC.

The chain is built from TRBV6-5 and TRBJ2-3; 8 nucleotides agree with TRBD2. The CDR3 covers 15 residues. V was clipped by 2 bases and J by 5 bases; unmatched bases: 6. From germline, CDR1 is MNHEY and CDR2 SVGAGI. The CDR3 DNA reads TGTGCCAGCAGTTACAGGGGACTAGGGTTAGATACGCAGTATTTT. Encoded protein: CASSYRGLGLDTQYF.